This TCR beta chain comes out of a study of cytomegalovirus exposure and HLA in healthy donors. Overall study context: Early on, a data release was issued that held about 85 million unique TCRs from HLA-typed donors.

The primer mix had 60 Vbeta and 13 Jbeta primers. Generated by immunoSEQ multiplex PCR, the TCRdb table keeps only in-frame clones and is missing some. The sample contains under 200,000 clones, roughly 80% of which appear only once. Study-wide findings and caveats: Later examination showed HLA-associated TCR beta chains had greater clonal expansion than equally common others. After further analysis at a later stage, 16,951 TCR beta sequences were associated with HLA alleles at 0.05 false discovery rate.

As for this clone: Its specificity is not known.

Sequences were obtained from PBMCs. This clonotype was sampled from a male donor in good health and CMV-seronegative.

The CDR3: CASSPVSGVQTEAFF. The CDR3 DNA follows: TGTGCCAGCAGCCCCGTCTCGGGGGTTCAGACTGAAGCTTTCTTT. This chain connects TRBV7-2 to TRBJ1-1, with D possibly being TRBD1 (5 bases). The V gene's germline CDR1 is SGHTA and CDR2 FQGNSA. The CDR3 totals 15 residues. The ends were cut back, 5 bases at V and 5 bases at J, with 18 bases in the middle.